These T cell receptor beta chains were read from a single sample in a study of blood T cell repertoires in COVID-19. Sequencing was performed with immunoSEQ multiplex PCR; in TCRdb, only in-frame clones are kept and a portion is missing. The data hold 95,000 to 150,000 clones, with 85% to 90% observed a single time. Source material: peripheral blood. The source of these receptors is a woman aged 50 to 60 with active or convalescent COVID-19. CDR3s include the opening cysteine and the closing phenylalanine or tryptophan. The D gene is left open where the match is weak.

TRBJ2-1 TRBD1 TRBV28 CASSFSASGQGYNEQFF
TRBJ2-5 . TRBV30 CAWSVPAGRQETQYF
TRBJ2-1 . TRBV24-1 CATSREGEQFF
TRBJ1-2 TRBD1 TRBV7-2 CASSRTGNYGYTF
TRBJ2-3 . TRBV10-3 CAISVRAAGADTQYF
TRBJ2-7 TRBD1 TRBV5-5 CASSLEGTGTYEQYF
TRBJ2-1 TRBD2 TRBV6-4 CASSGVAGDYNEQFF
TRBJ2-2 TRBD1 TRBV6-4 CASSGQGAAGELFF
TRBJ2-5 TRBD2 TRBV19 CASSITSGRGGETQYF
TRBJ1-2 TRBD1 TRBV30 CAWSLGGAHYGYTF
TRBJ2-1 . TRBV27 CASSNQGKNNEQFF
TRBJ2-5 . TRBV6-5 CASSYSWAGAGETQYF
TRBJ1-1 . TRBV30 CACRDGTEAFF
TRBJ2-3 TRBD1 TRBV19 CASSIEVQGTGTQYF
TRBJ1-1 . TRBV7-3 CASSTTENTEAFF
TRBJ1-5 TRBD1 TRBV28 CASSSWQGGNQPQHF
TRBJ1-2 TRBD1 TRBV19 CASSSGTGVTYGYTF
TRBJ1-5 . TRBV28 CASGLGGYQPQHF
TRBJ1-5 . TRBV24-1 CATSEDSDYQPQHF
TRBJ1-2 . TRBV28 CASSLTGRGYTF
TRBJ2-7 TRBD1 TRBV7-2 CASTFLPGQGLYEQYF
TRBJ2-2 . TRBV29-1 CSVEGHLTGELFF
TRBJ2-5 . TRBV7-9 CASSLKEGGKTQYF
TRBJ2-7 . TRBV4-1 CASSQDPGATYEQYF
TRBJ2-5 . TRBV9 CASSGGGAQETQYF
TRBJ2-3 TRBD2 TRBV30 CAWSPTSGSGTDTQYF
TRBJ2-1 TRBD2 TRBV14 CASSHTSGSYNEQFF
TRBJ2-1 TRBD2 TRBV19 CASSIGLAGWDLYNEQFF
TRBJ1-1 . TRBV19 CASSIKEGDLTEAFF
TRBJ2-3 TRBD2 TRBV5-4 CASSLSGRGPDTQYF
TRBJ2-1 . TRBV2 CASSPGPGRGEQFF
TRBJ2-5 . TRBV7-2 CASSLEGGVRETQYF
TRBJ1-1 TRBD1 TRBV5-4 CASSWDRNTEAFF
TRBJ1-6 TRBD1 TRBV7-3 CASSLVQGSPLHF
TRBJ1-2 TRBD1 TRBV29-1 CSALGETGGDYGYTF
TRBJ1-4 . TRBV28 CASSLTDTTNEKLFF
TRBJ2-1 TRBD2 TRBV5-4 CASSPSGSGNEQFF
TRBJ1-6 . TRBV18 CASSPLDTVGSSYNSPLHF
TRBJ1-1 . TRBV4-1 CASSLNRPGPSTEAFF
TRBJ1-2 TRBD1 TRBV28 CASSLRGQGYTF
TRBJ2-7 TRBD1 TRBV3-1/TRBV3-2 CASSQGTGGYEQYF
TRBJ1-2 TRBD1 TRBV7-2 CASSSPQGGSGYTF
TRBJ2-3 TRBD2 TRBV19 CASRTSGMSTDTQYF
TRBJ2-5 TRBD2 TRBV4-2 CASSGRLAGEETQYF
TRBJ1-3 . TRBV4-2 CASSQEGGGRNTIYF
TRBJ2-5 . TRBV29-1 CSAGGQLGETQYF
TRBJ2-1 . TRBV10-2 CSVSYNEQFF
TRBJ1-2 . TRBV28 CASTLLRTEGYTF
TRBJ1-5 . TRBV10-2 CASSRSGRNQPQHF
TRBJ2-3 TRBD2 TRBV6-5 CASKLLADVTDTQYF
TRBJ2-7 . TRBV7-9 CASSLAPGKEQYF
TRBJ2-2 . TRBV5-1 CASSLLAQRTGGELFF
TRBJ1-1 TRBD1 TRBV19 CASRKDRGVNAGTEAFF